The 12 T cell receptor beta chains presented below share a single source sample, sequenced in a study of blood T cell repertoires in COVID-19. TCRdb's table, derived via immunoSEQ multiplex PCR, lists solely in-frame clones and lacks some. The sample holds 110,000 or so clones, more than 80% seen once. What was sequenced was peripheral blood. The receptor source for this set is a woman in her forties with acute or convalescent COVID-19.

The CDR3 reads CASSGQPNEKLFF. The CDR3 DNA reads TGTGCCAGCAGCGGACAGCCAAATGAAAAACTGTTTTTT. The chain employs TRBV2 and TRBJ1-4, with D possibly being TRBD1 (6 bases). Looked up from germline, CDR1 is SNHLY and CDR2 is FYNNEI. The CDR3 consists of 13 residues. V was shortened by 6 bases and J by 5 bases, with 10 bases between the two germline ends. The full variable domain, rest sourced from reference TRBV2 and TRBJ1-4, is EPEVTQTPSHQVTQMGQEVILRCVPISNHLYFYWYRQILGQKVEFLVSFYNNEISEKSEIFDDQFSVERPDGSNFTLKIRSTKLEDSAMYFCASSGQPNEKLFFGSGTQLSVL.

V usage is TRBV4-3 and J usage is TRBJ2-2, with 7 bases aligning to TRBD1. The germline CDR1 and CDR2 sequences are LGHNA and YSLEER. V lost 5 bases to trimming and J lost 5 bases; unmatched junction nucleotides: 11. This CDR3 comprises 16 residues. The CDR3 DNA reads TGCGCCAGCAGCTACATCCCGGGACAGCGAACCGGGGAGCTGTTTTTT. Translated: CASSYIPGQRTGELFF.

The CDR3 DNA sequence: TGTGCCAGCAGCCAAGGACTAGCGGGGGCCAATGAGCAGTTCTTC. Protein: CASSQGLAGANEQFF. The chain uses TRBV3-1 (or the pseudogene TRBV3-2) and TRBJ2-1; 12 bases are shared with TRBD2. The ends lost 1 base at V and 6 bases at J; junction bases unmatched: 1. This CDR3 is built from 15 residues. Germline V CDR1 and CDR2: LGHDT, YNNKEL (reference sequence).

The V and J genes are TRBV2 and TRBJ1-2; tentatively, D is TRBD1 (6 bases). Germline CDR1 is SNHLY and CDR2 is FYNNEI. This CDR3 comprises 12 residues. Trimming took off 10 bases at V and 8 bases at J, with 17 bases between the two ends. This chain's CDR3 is CATTGGAEGYTF. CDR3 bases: TGTGCCACCACCGGGGGGGCGGAAGGCTACACCTTC.

The DNA for the CDR3 is TGTGCCAGCCCACACGAGCGGGCAACGAACACCGGGGAGCTGTTTTTT. Protein: CASPHERATNTGELFF. This chain links TRBV5-8 with TRBJ2-2; TRBD2 is a possible D gene (6 bases). Trimming stripped 7 bases from V and 0 bases from J, with 16 bases between. The CDR3 covers 16 residues. Germline CDR1 and CDR2: SGHTS and YDEGEE.

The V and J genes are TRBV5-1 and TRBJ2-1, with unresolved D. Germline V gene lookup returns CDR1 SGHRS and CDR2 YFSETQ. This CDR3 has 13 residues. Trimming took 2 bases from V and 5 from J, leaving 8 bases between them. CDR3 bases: TGCGCCAGCAGCTTTGGTAGTAACAATGAGCAGTTCTTC. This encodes CASSFGSNNEQFF.

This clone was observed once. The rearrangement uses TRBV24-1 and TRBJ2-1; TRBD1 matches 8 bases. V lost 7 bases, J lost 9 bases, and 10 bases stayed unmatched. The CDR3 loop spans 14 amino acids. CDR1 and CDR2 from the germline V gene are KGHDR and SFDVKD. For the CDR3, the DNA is TGTGCCACCAGATGGGGACAGGTAAGGAGTGAGCAGTTCTTC. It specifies CATRWGQVRSEQFF.

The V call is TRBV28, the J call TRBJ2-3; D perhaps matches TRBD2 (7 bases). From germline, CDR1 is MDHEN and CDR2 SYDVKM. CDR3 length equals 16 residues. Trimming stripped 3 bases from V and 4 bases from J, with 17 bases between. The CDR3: CASSFVGGGGADTQYF. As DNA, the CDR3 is TGTGCCAGCAGTTTTGTAGGGGGGGGCGGTGCAGATACGCAGTATTTT.

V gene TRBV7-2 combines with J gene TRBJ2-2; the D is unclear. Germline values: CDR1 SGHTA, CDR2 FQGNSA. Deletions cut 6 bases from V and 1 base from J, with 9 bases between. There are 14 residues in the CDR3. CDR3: CASSPQLNTGELFF. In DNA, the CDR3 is TGTGCCAGCAGTCCACAGTTGAACACCGGGGAGCTGTTTTTT.

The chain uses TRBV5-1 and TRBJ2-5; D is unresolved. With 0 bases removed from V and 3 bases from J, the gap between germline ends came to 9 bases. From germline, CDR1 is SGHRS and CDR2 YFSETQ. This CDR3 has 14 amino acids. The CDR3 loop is CASSLGQVKETQYF. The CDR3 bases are TGCGCCAGCAGCTTGGGGCAGGTAAAAGAGACCCAGTACTTC.

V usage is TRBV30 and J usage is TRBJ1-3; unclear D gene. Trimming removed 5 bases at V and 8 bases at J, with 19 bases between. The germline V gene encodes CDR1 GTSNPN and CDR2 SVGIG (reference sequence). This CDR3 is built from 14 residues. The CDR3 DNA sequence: TGTGCCTGGTCCGACCTCGAGAGGGCGGACACCATATATTTT. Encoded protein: CAWSDLERADTIYF.

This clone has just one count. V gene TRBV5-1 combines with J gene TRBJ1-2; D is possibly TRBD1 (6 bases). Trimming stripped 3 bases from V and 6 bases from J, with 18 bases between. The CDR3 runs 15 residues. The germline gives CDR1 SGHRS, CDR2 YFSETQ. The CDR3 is CASSSQGFPSDGYTF. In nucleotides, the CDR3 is TGCGCCAGCAGCTCGCAGGGGTTTCCGTCGGATGGCTACACCTTC.